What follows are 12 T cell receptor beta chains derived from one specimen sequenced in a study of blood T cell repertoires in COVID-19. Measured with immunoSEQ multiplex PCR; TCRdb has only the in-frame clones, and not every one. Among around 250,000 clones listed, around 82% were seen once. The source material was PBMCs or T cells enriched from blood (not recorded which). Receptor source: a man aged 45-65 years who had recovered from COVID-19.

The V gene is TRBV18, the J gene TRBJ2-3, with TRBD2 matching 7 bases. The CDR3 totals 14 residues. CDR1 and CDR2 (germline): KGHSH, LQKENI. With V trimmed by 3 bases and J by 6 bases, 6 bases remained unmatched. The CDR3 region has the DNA TGTGCCAGCTCACCGACGAGCGGGGCCGATACGCAGTATTTT. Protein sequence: CASSPTSGADTQYF.

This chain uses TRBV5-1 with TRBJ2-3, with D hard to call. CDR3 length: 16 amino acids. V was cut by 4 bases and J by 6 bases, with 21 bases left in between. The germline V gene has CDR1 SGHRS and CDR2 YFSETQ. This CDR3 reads CASSLGSSTNGDTQYF. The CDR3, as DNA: TGCGCCAGCAGCCTAGGATCCTCAACCAACGGGGATACGCAGTATTTT.

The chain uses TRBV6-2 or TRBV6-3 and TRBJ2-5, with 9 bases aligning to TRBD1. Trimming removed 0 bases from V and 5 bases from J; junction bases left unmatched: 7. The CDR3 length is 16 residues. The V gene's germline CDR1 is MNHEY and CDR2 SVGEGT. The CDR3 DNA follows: TGTGCCAGCAGTTACTCCGGGACAGGGACGGGGGAGACCCAGTACTTC. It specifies CASSYSGTGTGETQYF.

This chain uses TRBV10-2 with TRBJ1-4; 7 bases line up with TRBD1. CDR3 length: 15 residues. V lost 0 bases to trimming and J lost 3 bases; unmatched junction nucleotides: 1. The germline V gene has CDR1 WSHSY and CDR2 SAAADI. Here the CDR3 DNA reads TGCGCCAGCAGTGAGTCCAGGGGGGCTAATGAAAAACTGTTTTTT. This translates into CASSESRGANEKLFF.

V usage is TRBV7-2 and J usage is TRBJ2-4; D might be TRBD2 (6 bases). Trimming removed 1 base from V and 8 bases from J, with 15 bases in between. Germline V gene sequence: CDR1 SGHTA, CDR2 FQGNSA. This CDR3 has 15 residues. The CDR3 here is CASSLVRAGGDIQYF. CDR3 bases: TGTGCCAGCAGCTTAGTTCGCGCCGGGGGAGACATTCAGTACTTC.

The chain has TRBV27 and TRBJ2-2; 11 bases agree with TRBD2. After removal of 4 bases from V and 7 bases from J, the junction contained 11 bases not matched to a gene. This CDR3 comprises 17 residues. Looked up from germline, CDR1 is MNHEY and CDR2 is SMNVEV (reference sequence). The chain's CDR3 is CASSSETSGRGIGELFF. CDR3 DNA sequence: TGTGCCAGCAGTTCCGAAACTAGCGGGAGAGGTATCGGGGAGCTGTTTTTT.

CDR3 nucleotides: TGTGCCAGCAGTCCCGGACAGTACGAGCAGTACTTC. This translates into CASSPGQYEQYF. The rearrangement links TRBV2 to TRBJ2-7; possible D gene TRBD1, 6 bases. The length of the CDR3 is 12 residues. V dropped 5 bases and J dropped 4 bases, with 9 bases sitting between them. CDR1 is SNHLY and CDR2 is FYNNEI in the germline V gene.

CDR3 bases: TGTGCCAGCAGCCAAGGATGGCGGGACACTGAAGCTTTCTTT. Protein sequence: CASSQGWRDTEAFF. The J gene is TRBJ1-1, the V gene TRBV14; D remains ambiguous. The CDR3 is made up of 14 amino acids. From germline, CDR1 is SGHDN and CDR2 FVKESK. V shed 1 base and J shed 3 bases, with 9 bases lying between them.

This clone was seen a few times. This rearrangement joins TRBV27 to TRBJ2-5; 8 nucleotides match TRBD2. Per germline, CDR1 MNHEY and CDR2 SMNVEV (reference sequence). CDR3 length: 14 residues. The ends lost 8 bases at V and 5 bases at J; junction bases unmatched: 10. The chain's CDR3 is CASRQLAGRETQYF. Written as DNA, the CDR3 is TGTGCCAGCCGGCAGTTAGCGGGGAGGGAGACCCAGTACTTC.

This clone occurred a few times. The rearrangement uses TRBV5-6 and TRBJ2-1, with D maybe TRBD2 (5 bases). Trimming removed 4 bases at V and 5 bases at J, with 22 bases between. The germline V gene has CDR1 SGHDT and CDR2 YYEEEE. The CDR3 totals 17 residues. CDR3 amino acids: CASSPRFGSGGNNEQFF. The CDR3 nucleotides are TGTGCCAGCAGCCCGCGATTCGGAAGCGGCGGAAACAATGAGCAGTTCTTC. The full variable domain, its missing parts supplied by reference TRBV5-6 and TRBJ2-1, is DAGVTQSPTHLIKTRGQQVTLRCSPKSGHDTVSWYQQALGQGPQFIFQYYEEEERQRGNFPDRFSGHQFPNYSSELNVNALLLGDSALYLCASSPRFGSGGNNEQFFGPGTRLTVL.

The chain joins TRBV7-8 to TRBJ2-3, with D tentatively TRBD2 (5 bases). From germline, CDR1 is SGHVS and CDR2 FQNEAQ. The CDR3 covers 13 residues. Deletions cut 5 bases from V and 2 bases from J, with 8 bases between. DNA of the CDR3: TGTGCCAGCAGCCGGACTTTCACAGATACGCAGTATTTT. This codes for CASSRTFTDTQYF.

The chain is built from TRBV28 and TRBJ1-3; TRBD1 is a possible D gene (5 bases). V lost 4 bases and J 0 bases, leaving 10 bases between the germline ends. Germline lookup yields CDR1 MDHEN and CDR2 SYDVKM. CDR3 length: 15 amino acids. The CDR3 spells CASSSLTVSGNTIYF. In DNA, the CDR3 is TGTGCCAGCAGTTCCTTGACAGTCTCTGGAAACACCATATATTTT.